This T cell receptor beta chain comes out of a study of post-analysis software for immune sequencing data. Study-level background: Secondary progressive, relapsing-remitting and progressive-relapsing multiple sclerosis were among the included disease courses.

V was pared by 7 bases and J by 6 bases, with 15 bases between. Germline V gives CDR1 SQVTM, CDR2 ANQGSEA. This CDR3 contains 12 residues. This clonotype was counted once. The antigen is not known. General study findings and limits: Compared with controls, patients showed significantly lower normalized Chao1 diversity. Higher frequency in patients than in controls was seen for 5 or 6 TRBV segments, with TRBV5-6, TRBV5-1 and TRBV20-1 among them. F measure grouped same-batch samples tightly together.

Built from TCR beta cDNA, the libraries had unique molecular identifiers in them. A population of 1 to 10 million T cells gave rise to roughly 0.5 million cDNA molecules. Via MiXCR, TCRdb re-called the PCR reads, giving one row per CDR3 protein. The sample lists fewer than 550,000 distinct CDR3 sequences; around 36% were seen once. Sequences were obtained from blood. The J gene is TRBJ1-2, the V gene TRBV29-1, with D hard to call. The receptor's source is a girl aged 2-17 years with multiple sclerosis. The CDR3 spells CSAIGPFNGYTF. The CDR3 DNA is TGCAGCGCCATCGGTCCTTTTAATGGCTACACCTTC. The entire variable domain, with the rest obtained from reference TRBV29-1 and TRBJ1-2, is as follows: SAVISQKPSRDICQRGTSLTIQCQVDSQVTMMFWYRQQPGQSLTLIATANQGSEATYESGFVIDKFPISRPNLTFSTLTVSNMSPEDSSIYLCSAIGPFNGYTFGSGTRLTVV.